The 3 T cell receptor beta chains reported below all come from one sample, sequenced in a study of shared clonotypes between healthy human individuals. The table came from immunoSEQ multiplex PCR; TCRdb's copy has only in-frame clones and leaves some out. The sample has about 490,000 clones, 76% seen once. The sequenced material came from PBMCs. Source of these receptors: a woman aged 40 to 55 in good health. Some clones in this sample may be carry-over from other donors' samples.

The chain employs TRBV4-2 and TRBJ2-1; TRBD2 matches 14 bases. The length of the CDR3 is 16 residues. Germline V gene data show CDR1 as LGHNA and CDR2 as YNFKEQ. The trim removed 4 bases at V and 9 bases at J, leaving 8 bases unmatched. The CDR3 DNA sequence: TGTGCCAGCAGCCGGGGACTAGCGGGAGCCCGCAGTGAGCAGTTCTTC. It encodes CASSRGLAGARSEQFF.

V usage is TRBV7-2 and J usage is TRBJ2-7; no firm D call. The CDR3 length is 13 residues. With 0 bases removed from V and 3 bases from J, the gap between germline ends came to 6 bases. CDR1 SGHTA and CDR2 FQGNSA come from the germline V gene. The DNA for the CDR3 is TGTGCCAGCAGCTTAGCGAACGGCTACGAGCAGTACTTC. It encodes CASSLANGYEQYF.

V and J are TRBV30 and TRBJ2-7; 10 bases are a match to TRBD2. Germline-derived CDR1 and CDR2 are GTSNPN and SVGIG (reference sequence). The CDR3 covers 13 residues. V shed 5 bases and J 4 bases; nucleotides not matched to a gene: 5. The CDR3 reads CAWGTSGKYEQYF. The CDR3 region has the DNA TGTGCCTGGGGTACTAGCGGGAAGTACGAGCAGTACTTC.